Shown below are 28 T cell receptor beta chains from a single sample sequenced in a study of post-analysis software for immune sequencing data. Unique molecular identifiers tagged the TCR beta cDNA libraries. In TCRdb, the PCR reads were re-called with MiXCR into one record per CDR3 protein. The sample has about 160,000 distinct CDR3 sequences; around 34% are singletons. Here the sequenced sample was blood, taken after autologous hematopoietic stem cell transplantation. The receptors come from a girl aged 5-17 years with multiple sclerosis.

CDR3 bases: TGTGCCAGCAGCAAAGCGCTAAGGACAGGGGCTGATGAGCAGTTCTTC. This encodes CASSKALRTGADEQFF. J is TRBJ2-1 and V is TRBV21-1; no DNA check was done on the table's D call, TRBD1. TRBV21-1 is a recognized pseudogene. The CDR3 loop spans 16 amino acids.

The rearrangement uses TRBV7-2 and TRBJ1-1, with TRBD1 as a possible D gene (5 bases). CDR3 length: 14 residues. Looked up from germline, CDR1 is SGHTA and CDR2 is FQGNSA. V was trimmed by 6 bases and J by 2 bases, leaving 13 bases between them. The CDR3 coding sequence is TGTGCCAGCAGACCCGGGACGGCAAACACTGAAGCTTTCTTT. This encodes CASRPGTANTEAFF. The whole variable domain, filled in from reference TRBV7-2 and TRBJ1-1, reads GAGVSQSPSNKVTEKGKDVELRCDPISGHTALYWYRQSLGQGLEFLIYFQGNSAPDKSGLPSDRFSAERTGGSVSTLTIQRTQQEDSAVYLCASRPGTANTEAFFGQGTRLTVV.

The V and J genes are TRBV28 and TRBJ1-1, with 12 bases identical to TRBD1. The CDR3 spans 17 residues. V was clipped by 0 bases and J by 0 bases; unmatched bases: 2. Per the germline V gene, CDR1 is MDHEN and CDR2 is SYDVKM. CDR3 sequence: CASSLWGQGAVNTEAFF. The CDR3, as DNA: TGTGCCAGCAGTTTATGGGGACAGGGGGCGGTGAACACTGAAGCTTTCTTT.

This chain uses TRBV10-2 with TRBJ1-5; no firm D call. This CDR3 contains 12 residues. V gave up 6 bases and J gave up 6 bases, with 9 bases separating them. Germline values: CDR1 WSHSY, CDR2 SAAADI. CDR3 in DNA: TGCGCCAGCAGCCCTACCACTCAGCCCCAGCATTTT. It codes for CASSPTTQPQHF.

The rearrangement uses TRBV28 and TRBJ1-2; D is undetermined. Trimming cost V 7 bases and J 8 bases, with 20 bases left between them. The germline V gene encodes CDR1 MDHEN and CDR2 SYDVKM. The CDR3 is 14 residues long. The chain's CDR3 is CASNSRGGREGYTF. CDR3 nucleotides: TGTGCCAGCAATTCCCGGGGAGGGAGAGAGGGCTACACCTTC.

In its sample, this clonotype was seen a few times. The genes are TRBV20-1 and TRBJ2-3; 10 nucleotides align to TRBD2. With 6 bases clipped from V and 3 bases from J, the junction kept 9 bases outside the gene matches. The V gene's germline CDR1 is DFQATT and CDR2 SNEGSKA (reference sequence). CDR3 size: 15 residues. CDR3 sequence: CSADPSGRTTDTQYF. The CDR3 nucleotides read TGCAGTGCCGACCCTAGCGGGAGAACAACAGATACGCAGTATTTT.

The rearrangement uses TRBV7-8 and TRBJ1-4; perhaps TRBD1 as D (5 bases). V lost 7 bases and J lost 8, with 17 bases in between. Germline assignment: CDR1 SGHVS and CDR2 FQNEAQ. This CDR3 has 14 residues. The CDR3 loop reads CASTQRRGGEKLFF. CDR3 bases: TGTGCCAGCACCCAGAGGAGGGGAGGGGAAAAACTGTTTTTT.

The table lists this clonotype with a few counts. This sequence joins TRBV4-2 and TRBJ2-1; D not certain. Germline V gene data show CDR1 as LGHNA and CDR2 as YNFKEQ. The CDR3 spans 14 residues. The V end was cut by 5 bases, the J end by 8 bases, with 16 bases between. The CDR3 loop is CASSVVGLGDEQFF. CDR3 sequence (DNA): TGTGCCAGCAGCGTCGTTGGGCTTGGGGATGAGCAGTTCTTC.

Details on this clonotype: The junction departs from germline at one end; a sequencing error may be responsible. V gene TRBV12-3 or TRBV12-4 combines with J gene TRBJ1-4; 7 nucleotides line up with TRBD1. The length of the CDR3 is 16 residues. The CDR3 DNA is TGTGCCTGCAGTTCCCCGCCGGGACAGTCTAATGAAAAACTGTTTTTT. Translated: CACSSPPGQSNEKLFF.

The J gene is TRBJ2-7, the V gene TRBV20-1; D is unclear. The V and J ends lost 2 bases and 3 bases respectively, with 11 bases between them. The CDR3 spans 13 residues. Germline CDR1 DFQATT, CDR2 SNEGSKA (reference sequence). The CDR3 protein is CSARRVADYEQYF. Written as DNA, the CDR3 is TGCAGTGCTAGACGGGTAGCCGACTACGAGCAGTACTTC.

V gene TRBV20-1 combines with J gene TRBJ2-7; a possible D gene is TRBD2 (6 bases). The CDR3 sequence is 16 residues long. Germline lookup yields CDR1 DFQATT and CDR2 SNEGSKA (reference sequence). V gave up 0 bases and J gave up 4 bases, with 19 bases separating them. The CDR3 nucleotides read TGCAGTGCTAGAGAACGGGGGAGTCCTTTTAGTTACGAGCAGTACTTC. It translates to CSARERGSPFSYEQYF.

V is TRBV5-1 and J is TRBJ2-2; TRBD2 agrees at 9 bases. Germline V CDR1 and CDR2: SGHRS, YFSETQ. This CDR3 spans 15 amino acids. With V trimmed by 7 bases and J by 0 bases, 4 bases remained unmatched. CDR3 sequence: CASYSGSANTGELFF. CDR3 nucleotides: TGCGCCAGCTATAGCGGGAGCGCGAACACCGGGGAGCTGTTTTTT.

This chain joins TRBV9 and TRBJ1-2; possible D gene TRBD1, 6 bases. This CDR3 has 12 amino acids. From germline, CDR1 is SGDLS and CDR2 YYNGEE. The V gene lost 3 bases and the J gene lost 8 bases, with 11 bases spanning the gap. The CDR3 nucleotides are TGTGCCAGCAGCGGCGGACAGTGGGGCTACACCTTC. Translated, it gives CASSGGQWGYTF.

This clonotype was seen a few times. This chain links TRBV5-6 with TRBJ2-1; the match to TRBD2 covers 9 bases. CDR1 and CDR2 from the germline V gene are SGHDT and YYEEEE. CDR3 size: 15 residues. V gave up 4 bases and J gave up 8 bases; unmatched junction bases: 10. The CDR3 coding sequence is TGTGCCAGCAGCCCAGGACTAGCGTCGAGGGATGAGCAGTTCTTC. Translated: CASSPGLASRDEQFF.

This clonotype was observed many times. The DNA for the CDR3 is TGTGCCAGTAGTTACACAGTGTCAGATACGCAGTATTTT. This gives the protein CASSYTVSDTQYF. This chain connects TRBV19 to TRBJ2-3; D gene unclear. In germline, CDR1 is LNHDA, CDR2 SQIVND (reference sequence). Trimming shortened V by 5 bases and J by 4 bases, and 10 bases separated the two germline ends. The CDR3 runs to 13 residues. The complete variable domain, with remaining parts taken from reference TRBV19 and TRBJ2-3, reads DGGITQSPKYLFRKEGQNVTLSCEQNLNHDAMYWYRQDPGQGLRLIYYSQIVNDFQKGDIAEGYSVSREKKESFPLTVTSAQKNPTAFYLCASSYTVSDTQYFGPGTRLTVL.

This clonotype was seen a few times. The chain joins TRBV10-3 to TRBJ1-2, with D perhaps matching TRBD1 (5 bases). Looked up from germline, CDR1 is ENHRY and CDR2 is SYGVKD. The germline V and J ends were trimmed by 5 bases and 0 bases, with 16 bases remaining between them. The CDR3 sequence is 16 residues long. CDR3 amino acids: CAISPTGINSNYGYTF. In DNA form, the CDR3 reads TGTGCCATCAGTCCTACAGGAATCAACTCTAACTATGGCTACACCTTC.

The chain carries TRBV7-9 and TRBJ2-4, with D unresolved. The J call may be incorrect, as the DNA end agrees better with TRBJ2-7. The CDR3 sequence is 15 residues long. CDR1 and CDR2 (germline): SEHNR, FQNEAQ (reference sequence). The CDR3 here is CASSGLTGPAYEQYF. CDR3 sequence (DNA): TGTGCCAGCTCGGGCTTGACCGGACCGGCCTACGAGCAGTACTTC.

This clonotype was observed a few times. This chain joins TRBV7-3 and TRBJ2-1; D remains ambiguous. V was pared by 4 bases and J by 0 bases, with 10 bases between. The CDR3 sequence is 15 residues long. Per the germline V gene, CDR1 is SGHTA and CDR2 is FQGTGA. CDR3 region: CASSSKVSSYNEQFF. The CDR3 DNA sequence: TGTGCCAGCAGCTCCAAGGTGAGCTCCTACAATGAGCAGTTCTTC.

By frequency in the sample, this clonotype is large. A much larger clonotype is one base distant, so this may be a read error. The chain recombines TRBV7-8 with TRBJ2-7, with 8 bases aligning to TRBD1. The trim removed 5 bases at V and 6 bases at J, leaving 12 bases unmatched. The CDR3 has 15 residues. The germline CDR1 and CDR2 sequences are SGHVS and FQNEAQ. The CDR3 DNA is TGTGCCAGCAGCCTACAGGGGGGTGCGGGGAGCGAGCAGTACTTC. Its translation: CASSLQGGAGSEQYF.

This clonotype was counted only a few times. V gene TRBV15 combines with J gene TRBJ2-3; 7 bases are a match to TRBD2. V gave up 5 bases and J gave up 2 bases; unmatched junction bases: 22. CDR3 size: 20 residues. Per germline, CDR1 LNHNV and CDR2 YYDKDF (reference sequence). Written as DNA, the CDR3 is TGTGCCACCAGCCGACCCCGGGGACTCGCTGCCAGCGGGAACACAGATACGCAGTATTTT. Translated, it gives CATSRPRGLAASGNTDTQYF.

The sample holds a few counts of this clonotype. CDR3 DNA: TGCAGCGTAGGGAACCAGCGAGGCTACACCTTC. It encodes CSVGNQRGYTF. V usage is TRBV29-1 and J usage is TRBJ1-2; D is unresolved. The CDR3 runs to 11 residues. CDR1 and CDR2 (germline): SQVTM, ANQGSEA. Trimming stripped 6 bases from V and 8 bases from J, with 13 bases between.

This clonotype has a handful of counts. V gene TRBV6-1 combines with J gene TRBJ2-2; maybe TRBD1 (6 bases). The CDR3 has 16 residues. Germline loops: CDR1 MNHNS, CDR2 SASEGT. V was clipped by 6 bases and J by 0 bases, with 14 bases between them. CDR3 sequence reads: CASSLAGVSNTGELFF. The CDR3 bases are TGTGCCAGCAGCCTTGCAGGGGTGTCGAACACCGGGGAGCTGTTTTTT.

Details on this clonotype: One end of the junction is discordant with germline, which a read error may explain. The rearrangement uses TRBV12-3 or TRBV12-4 and TRBJ2-3; 8 positions agree with TRBD2. CDR3 length equals 16 residues. This CDR3 is CAITGTGGRKTDAQYF. CDR3 DNA sequence: TGTGCCATAACGGGTACTGGCGGGAGGAAGACAGATGCGCAGTATTTT.

Concerning this clonotype itself: This could be a read error, since a much larger clone is one nucleotide away. This chain links TRBV7-2 with TRBJ1-2; D not certain. The V end was cut by 2 bases, the J end by 6 bases, with 13 bases between. Germline V gives CDR1 SGHTA, CDR2 FQGNSA. This CDR3 comprises 14 residues. The CDR3 DNA reads as TGTGCCAGCAGCTTATATCTGGGCCACCATGGCTACACCTTC. As protein: CASSLYLGHHGYTF.

This clonotype was seen more than once but under ten times. The J gene is TRBJ1-2, the V gene TRBV21-1. TRBV21-1 corresponds to a pseudogene. The CDR3 is made up of 14 amino acids. Here the CDR3 DNA reads TGTGCCAGCGGGCTCGGGGAGGGTTTTCATGGCTACACCTTC. Its protein is CASGLGEGFHGYTF.

V and J are TRBV9 and TRBJ2-1; 8 bases agree with TRBD1. Germline CDR1 SGDLS, CDR2 YYNGEE. This CDR3 spans 15 amino acids. The trim removed 1 base at V and 10 bases at J, leaving 10 bases unmatched. The DNA for the CDR3 is TGTGCCAGCAGCGTACACCCCCAGGGGGCTGACGAGCAGTTCTTC. The encoded protein is CASSVHPQGADEQFF.

This clonotype was found many times. This chain links TRBV5-1 with TRBJ2-1; D could derive from TRBD1 or TRBD2 (5 bases each). This CDR3 region has 15 residues. Germline assignment: CDR1 SGHRS and CDR2 YFSETQ. The V end was cut by 0 bases, the J end by 6 bases, with 13 bases between. In DNA, the CDR3 is TGCGCCAGCAGCTTGGGGTCGGCCGGGGCCAATGAGCAGTTCTTC. Translating it yields CASSLGSAGANEQFF.

This clonotype was counted ten times or more. V usage is TRBV27 and J usage is TRBJ1-2; 8 nucleotides agree with TRBD1. The CDR3 covers 13 residues. Germline V gene data show CDR1 as MNHEY and CDR2 as SMNVEV (reference sequence). V dropped 5 bases and J dropped 8; count of bases not matched to a gene: 7. CDR3 nucleotides: TGTGCCAGCAGTCCACAGGGGGTTTTGGGCTACACCTTC. It encodes CASSPQGVLGYTF.